The entry below describes one T cell receptor beta chain. Antigen: not known. This sample was included in a study of CD8+CD57+ T cells in acquired aplastic anemia. CDR1 and CDR2 from the germline V gene are LNHDA and SQIVND (reference sequence). This CDR3 is 15 amino acids long. V lost 7 bases and J 5 bases, leaving 20 bases between the germline ends. It was patients with CD8+CD57+ cell expansion by flow cytometry who were chosen for sequencing. Findings and limits, study-wide: Patients and controls shared about 30 CD8+ CDR3 sequences.

The TCR beta profiling, which covered VDJ combination and CDR3 sequence, was carried out using genomic DNA as the template. In TCRdb, the reads were re-called with MiXCR into one record per CDR3 protein. Of over 150,000 distinct CDR3 sequences in the sample, 71% are singletons; the top ten hold around 45%. The clonotype comes from a human donor with aplastic anemia. The chain links TRBV19 to TRBJ2-5; D is possibly TRBD1 (5 bases). Sequenced material: sorted CD4+, CD8+, or CD8+CD57+ T cells (not recorded which) from PBMCs. The DNA for the CDR3 is TGTGCCAGTACCATTGGTGTGGGGCAGGGTGAGACCCAGTACTTC. Its translation is CASTIGVGQGETQYF.